This T cell receptor beta chain derives from a study of beta chain features in type 1 diabetes. Broader study findings: PCR may have favored shorter templates equally in patients and controls. For type 1 diabetes patients, VDJ junctions showed fewer insertions and more deletions.

Germline CDR1 reads LGHNA; CDR2 reads YNFKEQ. The V and J ends lost 7 bases and 4 bases, in that order; junction bases with no gene match: 8. CDR3 length: 14 residues. Central memory, naive, regulatory and stem cell-like memory CD4+ cells were sorted by CD45RO/CCR7/CD25/CD127/CD95/CD27. Every bit of the isolated RNA underwent reverse transcription, so sequencing read expressed TCRB transcripts. The method was immunoSEQ multiplex PCR; TCRdb's version includes in-frame clones alone and lacks a portion of them. The table shows 860,000 or so clones, with around a sixth occurring only once. This clone was counted between two and nine times. Its specificity is unknown.

The TCR sequence derives from a woman between 18 and 29 years old in good health. Material for sequencing was naive CD4+ T cells from blood. V usage is TRBV4-2 and J usage is TRBJ1-1; 8 positions agree with TRBD1. The CDR3 nucleotides read TGTGCCAGCAACCCCAGGGGGCTGAGCACTGAAGCTTTCTTT. It is translated as CASNPRGLSTEAFF.